This passage covers 28 T cell receptor beta chains from one sample sequenced in a study of radiation and T cells in renal cell carcinoma. Sample time point: blood 2 weeks post-SBRT. Stated treatment: 15 Gy SBRT to primary tumor, nephrectomy 4 weeks later. TCRdb's table, derived via immunoSEQ multiplex PCR, lists solely in-frame clones and lacks some. The table lists roughly 120,000 clones, 81% of them singletons. Source: blood, taken from a patient whose treatment included radiotherapy and nephrectomy. These receptors all come from a woman in her sixties with renal cell carcinoma.

This clone was seen only a few times. V usage is TRBV30 and J usage is TRBJ1-5; 7 positions match TRBD1. The CDR3 extends over 13 amino acids. Germline V gene data show CDR1 as GTSNPN and CDR2 as SVGIG (reference sequence). Trimming took 5 bases from V and 3 from J; bases not matched to a gene: 4. The CDR3 reads CAWGGQNNQPQHF. The CDR3 nucleotides are TGTGCCTGGGGGGGACAGAACAATCAGCCCCAGCATTTT. The whole variable domain, remainder taken from reference TRBV30 and TRBJ1-5, is SQTIHQWPATLVQPVGSPLSLECTVEGTSNPNLYWYRQAAGRGLQLLFYSVGIGQISSEVPQNLSASRPQDRQFILSSKKLLLSDSGFYLCAWGGQNNQPQHFGDGTRLSIL.

J is TRBJ2-3 and V is TRBV10-1, with TRBD1 identical over 8 bases. J lost 8 bases, V lost 6 bases, and 4 bases had no gene match. There are 12 residues in the CDR3. Germline V gene data show CDR1 as WNHNN and CDR2 as SYGVQD (reference sequence). This CDR3 is CASSPTGGTQYF. Here the CDR3 DNA reads TGCGCCAGCAGCCCTACAGGGGGTACGCAGTATTTT.

The V gene is TRBV5-6, the J gene TRBJ2-3; the D gene is possibly TRBD2 (6 bases). The CDR3 runs to 12 residues. V was clipped by 7 bases and J by 5 bases, with 11 bases between them. Germline assignment: CDR1 SGHDT and CDR2 YYEEEE. In DNA form, the CDR3 reads TGTGCCAGCGCTGGGGGGATAGATACGCAGTATTTT. It encodes CASAGGIDTQYF.

V gene TRBV4-2 combines with J gene TRBJ2-3; D could derive from TRBD1 or TRBD2 (6 bases each). The CDR3 length is 17 residues. Trimming stripped 0 bases from V and 1 base from J, with 14 bases between. Looked up from germline, CDR1 is LGHNA and CDR2 is YNFKEQ. The CDR3 DNA is TGTGCCAGCAGCCAAGATCTAGGAGGGGGAGGCACAGATACGCAGTATTTT. This translates into CASSQDLGGGGTDTQYF.

The chain joins TRBV27 to TRBJ1-2, with D hard to call. Germline values: CDR1 MNHEY, CDR2 SMNVEV (reference sequence). V lost 8 bases, J lost 0 bases, and 7 bases lay in between. This CDR3 contains 12 residues. The CDR3 DNA sequence: TGTGCCAGCTTTAACACTAACTATGGCTACACCTTC. Translated, it gives CASFNTNYGYTF.

The rearrangement links TRBV5-5 to TRBJ1-1; TRBD1 matches at 8 bases. V shed 2 bases and J 4 bases; nucleotides not matched to a gene: 4. CDR1 and CDR2 from the germline V gene are SGHKS and YYEKEE (reference sequence). The CDR3 totals 14 residues. The CDR3: CASSFSTGGTEAFF. CDR3 coding DNA: TGTGCCAGCAGCTTTTCCACAGGGGGCACTGAAGCTTTCTTT.

This chain uses TRBV15 with TRBJ1-6; no clear D gene. Between the trimmed V and J ends, which lost 4 bases and 4 bases, there was a span of 8 bases. CDR3 length: 14 amino acids. Germline CDR1 is LNHNV and CDR2 is YYDKDF (reference sequence). The CDR3 protein is CATSTLGYNSPLHF. The CDR3 coding sequence is TGTGCCACCAGCACTTTAGGTTATAATTCACCCCTCCACTTT.

This clone was observed a single time. The CDR3 coding sequence is TGTGCCAGCAGTTTAATGCCAGACTCTGGAAACACCATATATTTT. Its translation: CASSLMPDSGNTIYF. This rearrangement joins TRBV28 to TRBJ1-3; D unresolved. CDR1 MDHEN and CDR2 SYDVKM come from the germline V gene. Trimming stripped 2 bases from V and 0 bases from J, with 8 bases between. The CDR3 sequence is 15 residues long.

The rearrangement uses TRBV7-6 and TRBJ2-5, with a tentative D call TRBD2 (6 bases). The CDR3 has 16 residues. Per the germline V gene, CDR1 is SGHVS and CDR2 is FNYEAQ. Trimming took 5 bases from V and 5 from J, leaving 21 bases between them. CDR3 nucleotides: TGTGCCAGCAGCCCTATGTTACGGGGGTCCGTGGAGACCCAGTACTTC. Its protein product is CASSPMLRGSVETQYF.

The chain has TRBV6-5 and TRBJ2-5, with 10 positions matching TRBD2. The CDR3 has 14 residues. CDR1 is MNHEY, CDR2 SVGAGI, per germline. Trimming took 5 bases from V and 5 from J; bases not matched to a gene: 5. In nucleotides, the CDR3 is TGTGCCAGCAGTCCTCTAGCGGGGGTGGAGACCCAGTACTTC. Amino acid sequence: CASSPLAGVETQYF.

This clone was recorded a few times. The V call is TRBV5-8, the J call TRBJ2-7, with D possibly being TRBD2 (5 bases). Germline loops: CDR1 SGHTS, CDR2 YDEGEE. The CDR3 is made up of 13 amino acids. Trimming took off 7 bases at V and 2 bases at J, with 13 bases between the two ends. CDR3 DNA: TGTGCCAGCCCTCGCGGGCAAGCCTACGAGCAGTACTTC. This encodes CASPRGQAYEQYF.

V usage is TRBV20-1 and J usage is TRBJ1-2, with D uncertain. The CDR3 length is 9 residues. Germline V lookup: CDR1 DFQATT, CDR2 SNEGSKA (reference sequence). CDR3 coding DNA: TGCAGGGCCCCTGGTGGCTACACCTTC. This translates into CRAPGGYTF.

This clone was observed once. The V and J genes are TRBV2 and TRBJ1-2; TRBD1 matches at 7 bases. CDR1 is SNHLY and CDR2 is FYNNEI in the germline V gene. The CDR3 runs 14 residues. V dropped 7 bases and J dropped 3; count of bases not matched to a gene: 8. The CDR3 nucleotides read TGTGCCAGCACGCCCCGGGACAGTTACTATGGCTACACCTTC. It specifies CASTPRDSYYGYTF.

This sequence joins TRBV6-6 and TRBJ2-1; D is undetermined. CDR1 and CDR2 (germline): MNHNY, SVGAGI (reference sequence). The CDR3 has 15 residues. V was trimmed by 6 bases and J by 2 bases, leaving 14 bases between them. The CDR3 DNA is TGTGCCAGCAGCTCATCACAGCCTGCCTACAATGAGCAGTTCTTC. Protein product: CASSSSQPAYNEQFF.

The V call is TRBV6-1, the J call TRBJ2-7; 7 nucleotides align to TRBD1. V lost 5 bases to trimming and J lost 2 bases; unmatched junction nucleotides: 6. The CDR3 runs 14 residues. CDR1 and CDR2 from the germline V gene are MNHNS and SASEGT. CDR3: CASSTRQGPYEQYF. The CDR3 DNA reads TGTGCCAGCAGTACCCGACAGGGACCCTACGAGCAGTACTTC.

This clone has only one observation. This chain uses TRBV7-6 with TRBJ1-2; 8 bases are shared with TRBD1. The CDR3 has 14 amino acids. Trimming at V came to 5 bases and at J to 4 bases, leaving 6 bases not matched to a gene. Looked up from germline, CDR1 is SGHVS and CDR2 is FNYEAQ. The CDR3 DNA sequence: TGTGCCAGCAGCCCAGGGGGCGTAGGCTATGGCTACACCTTC. Protein: CASSPGGVGYGYTF.

There are a few counts of this clone. The rearrangement joins TRBV10-2 to TRBJ2-7; D not resolved. Deletions cut 5 bases from V and 0 bases from J, with 5 bases between. The CDR3 is 12 amino acids. CDR1 is WSHSY and CDR2 is SAAADI in the germline V gene. CDR3 sequence (DNA): TGCGCCAGCAGTCTTAGCTCCTACGAGCAGTACTTC. Translation: CASSLSSYEQYF.

This clone was found a few times. V gene TRBV28 combines with J gene TRBJ1-2; D gene uncertain. Trimming took 8 bases from V and 3 from J, leaving 7 bases between them. Germline lookup yields CDR1 MDHEN and CDR2 SYDVKM. The CDR3 has 11 residues. The DNA of the CDR3 is TGTGCCAGCGAATGGGACTATGGCTACACCTTC. Translating gives CASEWDYGYTF.

This rearrangement joins TRBV19 to TRBJ2-6; perhaps TRBD2 as D (7 bases). Trimming took off 5 bases at V and 0 bases at J, with 14 bases between the two ends. The CDR3 is made up of 17 amino acids. Looked up from germline, CDR1 is LNHDA and CDR2 is SQIVND (reference sequence). The chain's CDR3 is CASSERGGISGANVLTF. The CDR3 bases are TGTGCCAGTAGTGAGAGGGGGGGTATCTCTGGGGCCAACGTCCTGACTTTC.

The table lists this clone with a few counts. The chain has TRBV27 and TRBJ1-1, with D possibly TRBD1 on 6 matching bases. The V end was cut by 4 bases, the J end by 1 base, with 10 bases between. This CDR3 is built from 14 residues. Germline CDR1 reads MNHEY; CDR2 reads SMNVEV (reference sequence). The CDR3 nucleotides are TGTGCCAGCAGTTCAACAGGGACGAACACTGAAGCTTTCTTT. Translating gives CASSSTGTNTEAFF.

This clone was seen more than once but under ten times. This sequence joins TRBV6-5 and TRBJ1-2; D not resolved. CDR1 is MNHEY and CDR2 is SVGAGI in the germline V gene. The V gene lost 8 bases and the J gene lost 5 bases, with 12 bases spanning the gap. There are 12 residues in the CDR3. This chain's CDR3 is CASGLGLYGYTF. The CDR3 nucleotides are TGTGCCAGCGGGTTAGGGTTATATGGCTACACCTTC.

The chain employs TRBV7-2 and TRBJ2-5, with TRBD1 matching 10 bases. The germline gives CDR1 SGHTA, CDR2 FQGNSA. With V trimmed by 4 bases and J by 4 bases, 3 bases remained unmatched. The CDR3 extends over 14 amino acids. For the CDR3, the DNA is TGTGCCAGCAGCTCATGGACAGGGGGAGAGACCCAGTACTTC. Protein product: CASSSWTGGETQYF.

Written as DNA, the CDR3 is TGTGCCAGCAGCCCGGGACAGAACACTAACTATGGCTACACCTTC. Its translation: CASSPGQNTNYGYTF. This chain uses TRBV4-2 with TRBJ1-2; TRBD1 agrees at 7 bases. CDR3 length: 15 residues. V was clipped by 4 bases and J by 0 bases; unmatched bases: 5. CDR1 is LGHNA and CDR2 is YNFKEQ in the germline V gene.

The chain carries TRBV5-6 and TRBJ1-6; 8 nucleotides align to TRBD1. Germline trimming cut 3 bases from V and 4 bases from J; bases unmatched to any gene: 12. Per the germline V gene, CDR1 is SGHDT and CDR2 is YYEEEE. The CDR3 consists of 18 residues. The CDR3 region is CASSWGTGGGPYNSPLHF. The CDR3 DNA is TGTGCCAGCAGCTGGGGGACAGGTGGGGGTCCGTATAATTCACCCCTCCACTTT.

The chain couples TRBV5-1 to TRBJ1-6; no clear D. Trimming removed 0 bases at V and 10 bases at J, with 14 bases between. Germline V CDR1 and CDR2: SGHRS, YFSETQ. CDR3 size: 15 residues. The CDR3 bases are TGCGCCAGCAGCTTGGAAACGGGAAGGAGATCACCCCTCCACTTT. As protein: CASSLETGRRSPLHF.

The chain recombines TRBV6-1 with TRBJ2-3; D not certain. V shed 2 bases and J shed 1 base, with 10 bases lying between them. Germline V gives CDR1 MNHNS, CDR2 SASEGT. The CDR3 loop spans 15 amino acids. The DNA for the CDR3 is TGTGCCAGCAGTGAATGGCAAAAAGGCACAGATACGCAGTATTTT. Encoded protein: CASSEWQKGTDTQYF.

This chain uses TRBV28 with TRBJ2-7, with 8 bases matching TRBD2. V lost 5 bases and J lost 2; bases outside the gene matches: 14. Germline lookup yields CDR1 MDHEN and CDR2 SYDVKM. This CDR3 contains 17 residues. The CDR3 here is CASSPPNPTGGPYEQYF. CDR3 DNA: TGTGCCAGCAGTCCACCAAACCCGACGGGAGGGCCCTACGAGCAGTACTTC.

DNA for the CDR3: TGTGCCAGCAGTACCGTGGAGACCCAGTACTTC. Protein product: CASSTVETQYF. The genes are TRBV6-1 and TRBJ2-5; D uncertain. Deletions cut 5 bases from V and 5 bases from J, with 6 bases between. The CDR3 covers 11 residues. The germline gives CDR1 MNHNS, CDR2 SASEGT.